The clone carrying this TCR beta chain was counted once. Its antigen is not identified. This sample was included in a study of cytomegalovirus exposure and HLA in healthy donors. Study-wide results and caveats: Roughly uniform depth of sequencing across donors was assumed in presence/absence analyses.

PCR primers comprised 60 Vbeta and 13 Jbeta primers. Repertoires were generated with immunoSEQ multiplex PCR, while TCRdb's copy carries only in-frame clones and drops some. The repertoire holds over 150,000 clones, approximately 81% seen once, with just over 2.5% in the top ten. Germline CDR1 reads LNHDA; CDR2 reads SQIVND (reference sequence). The CDR3 contains 13 residues. Trimming left V 6 bases short and J 0 bases short, with 6 bases between. This rearrangement joins TRBV19 to TRBJ2-1; D unresolved. The receptor comes from a man aged 25 to 40 in good health and CMV-seropositive. Sequencing was carried out using PBMCs. CDR3 sequence: CASRLDSYNEQFF. DNA of the CDR3: TGTGCCAGTAGACTCGACTCCTACAATGAGCAGTTCTTC.